These 5 T cell receptor beta chains were sequenced from one sample in a study of blood T cells in healthy people across ages. A J-beta primer mix and a sample-barcoded 5' primer were used in a second PCR of roughly 7 to 12 cycles. TCRdb reanalysed the 5' RACE reads using MiXCR and keeps one entry per CDR3 protein. Here the sample spans 780,000 or so distinct CDR3 sequences, 20% to 25% being singletons. The sample was also reused in another study, on T cells of mothers and their children.

The sequenced sample was blood. The origin of the receptors is a boy younger than 18 in good health.

This clonotype was counted between two and nine times. The chain employs TRBV19 and TRBJ2-1; 8 nucleotides line up with TRBD2. Germline V CDR1 and CDR2: LNHDA, SQIVND (reference sequence). The CDR3 extends over 16 amino acids. V shed 5 bases, J shed 8 bases, and the junction held 14 bases outside the gene matches. CDR3 loop: CASSDPAGDKVDEQFF. The CDR3 DNA is TGTGCCAGTAGTGACCCAGCGGGAGATAAGGTCGATGAGCAGTTCTTC.

The rearrangement joins TRBV3-1 to TRBJ1-5; 12 nucleotides line up with TRBD1. Unmatched junction bases numbered 3, after V lost 5 bases and J lost 7 bases. The CDR3 is 14 residues long. The germline V gene encodes CDR1 LGHDT and CDR2 YNNKEL (reference sequence). This CDR3 is CASSGTGGRQPQHF. CDR3 coding DNA: TGTGCCAGCAGCGGGACAGGGGGCAGGCAGCCCCAGCATTTT.

This clonotype was observed a handful of times. This sequence joins TRBV20-1 and TRBJ2-1, with 12 bases aligning to TRBD2. The J call may be faulty, since TRBJ2-5 better matches the DNA end. This CDR3 region has 16 residues. Germline V gene data show CDR1 as DFQATT and CDR2 as SNEGSKA (reference sequence). The CDR3 nucleotides are TGCAGTGCTAGGTGGAGACTAGCGGGAGTTCTAGCGACCCAGTACTTC. It is translated as CSARWRLAGVLATQYF.

A remark on this clonotype: One end of the junction fails to match germline, which may point to a read error. The chain recombines TRBV4-2 with TRBJ1-4; D might be TRBD1 (6 bases). Germline CDR1 and CDR2: LGHNA and YNFKEQ. CDR3 size: 16 residues. CDR3 nucleotide sequence: TGTGCCAGCAGCCCACAGGGAGAATTAACTAAGGAAAAACTGTTTTTT. This gives the protein CASSPQGELTKEKLFF.

This clonotype turned up a few times. The chain carries TRBV28 and TRBJ2-5, with D possibly TRBD2 on 5 matching bases. The CDR3 spans 15 residues. V lost 7 bases and J lost 4, with 19 bases in between. CDR1 and CDR2 (germline): MDHEN, SYDVKM. The CDR3 loop reads CASKLRGKGGETQYF. In DNA form, the CDR3 reads TGTGCCAGCAAGCTTAGAGGGAAGGGTGGAGAGACCCAGTACTTC. Filled out from reference TRBV28 and TRBJ2-5, the complete variable domain reads DVKVTQSSRYLVKRTGEKVFLECVQDMDHENMFWYRQDPGLGLRLIYFSYDVKMKEKGDIPEGYSVSREKKERFSLILESASTNQTSMYLCASKLRGKGGETQYFGPGTRLLVL.